Listed below are T cell receptor beta chains from one sample, sequenced in a study of T cells after yellow fever vaccination. One entry per CDR3 protein, called by TCRdb with MiXCR from the 5' RACE reads. The sample lists about 230,000 distinct CDR3 sequences, roughly 6.8% occurring once. Sequenced here: CD4+ T cells sorted from PBMCs, sampled on the day of the yellow fever booster vaccination. These receptors were obtained from a man aged 25 to 40 who received the YFV17D yellow fever vaccine. Both conserved end residues are part of each CDR3. D genes are given only for firm matches. Rows give clone size only sometimes, using once, few, many, or a class for an expanded clone.

TRBJ1-1 | TRBV3-1 | many | NA | TGTGCCAGCAGCCAAGCGGGAAATGAAGCTTTCTTT | CASSQAGNEAFF
TRBJ2-3 | TRBV29-1 | NA | NA | TGCAGCGTTGACAGCACAGATACGCAGTATTTT | CSVDSTDTQYF
TRBJ1-5 | TRBV6-5 | few | NA | TGTGCCAGCAGTTACTCTCATGGGGGTCAGCCCCAGCATTTT | CASSYSHGGQPQHF
TRBJ2-7 | TRBV20-1 | few | TRBD2 | TGCAGTGCTGCGGGACTAGCGGGAGTCTACGAGCAGTACTTC | CSAAGLAGVYEQYF
TRBJ2-3 | TRBV10-3 | many | NA | TGTGCCATCAGTGAGAAGGCGGAGAGATTCACAGATACGCAGTATTTT | CAISEKAERFTDTQYF
TRBJ2-5 | TRBV6-5 | few | NA | TGTGCCAGCAGTTACTATCGAGGGGACATGGAGACCCAGTACTTC | CASSYYRGDMETQYF
TRBJ2-3 | TRBV12-3/TRBV12-4 | NA | NA | TGTGCCAGCAGTTTAAAGTTGAGCACAGATACGCAGTATTTT | CASSLKLSTDTQYF
TRBJ2-3 | TRBV28 | few | NA | TGTGCCAGCAGTTGGTCAGATACGCAGTATTTT | CASSWSDTQYF
TRBJ2-2 | TRBV20-1 | many | NA | TGCAGTGCCCCTCGCGGGACGAACACCGGGGAGCTGTTTTTT | CSAPRGTNTGELFF
TRBJ2-7 | TRBV6-1 | NA | TRBD2 | TGTGCCAGCAGTATAGCGGGAGGGCCCTCACGCTCCTACGAGCAGTACTTC | CASSIAGGPSRSYEQYF
TRBJ2-5 | TRBV7-9 | NA | TRBD2 | TGTGCCAGCAGCTTACTGGGAGCGGGAGTTCCCGAGACCCAGTACTTC | CASSLLGAGVPETQYF
TRBJ1-1 | TRBV20-1 | NA | NA | TGCAGTGCTAGAGCGGAAGGATCGAACACTGAAGCTTTCTTT | CSARAEGSNTEAFF
TRBJ2-1 | TRBV14 | many | TRBD2 | TGTGCCAGCAGCCAGGGACTAGCGGGAGTCTTTGAGCAGTTCTTC | CASSQGLAGVFEQFF
TRBJ2-3 | TRBV20-1 | many | NA | TGCAGTGCCAGACCACAGGGAGGCACAGATACGCAGTATTTT | CSARPQGGTDTQYF
TRBJ1-4 | TRBV4-2 | NA | TRBD1 | TGTGCCAGCAGCCTGGACAGGATGAATGAAAAACTGTTTTTT | CASSLDRMNEKLFF
TRBJ2-1 | TRBV12-3/TRBV12-4 | many | NA | TGTGCCAGCAGCGTACTAGGAGGCGGTGAGCAGTTCTTC | CASSVLGGGEQFF
TRBJ2-1 | TRBV7-2 | many | TRBD2 | TGTGCCAGCAGCTCATCTAGCGGCAATGAGCAGTTCTTC | CASSSSSGNEQFF
TRBJ1-5 | TRBV12-3/TRBV12-4 | few | NA | TGTGCCAGCAGTTTATCAGGGCTGCCCCAGCATTTT | CASSLSGLPQHF
TRBJ2-5 | TRBV6-2/TRBV6-3 | few | TRBD1 | TGTGCCAGCAGTCAACAGGGGGTCGGGACCCAGTACTTC | CASSQQGVGTQYF
TRBJ2-1 | TRBV7-2 | many | TRBD2 | TGTGCCAGCAGCTTGGCGGGAGCTTACAATGAGCAGTTCTTC | CASSLAGAYNEQFF
TRBJ2-4 | TRBV9 | NA | NA | TGTGCCAGCAGCGTGCCTACACGGGACATTCAGTACTTC | CASSVPTRDIQYF
TRBJ2-7 | TRBV10-2 | many | TRBD2 | TGCGCCAGCAGTGATGAGACTAGCTTTCCCTACGAGCAGTACTTC | CASSDETSFPYEQYF
TRBJ2-7 | TRBV20-1 | many | NA | TGCAGTGCTAGGATGGCGGCTCAGGGGAGTCACGAGCAGTACTTC | CSARMAAQGSHEQYF
TRBJ1-2 | TRBV14 | many | NA | TGTGCCAGCAGCTTCGGACAGTATGGCTACACCTTC | CASSFGQYGYTF
TRBJ1-1 | TRBV6-1 | few | NA | TGTGCCAGCAGTGAACTTAGGCCGGGGAACACTGAAGCTTTCTTT | CASSELRPGNTEAFF
TRBJ2-1 | TRBV24-1 | few | NA | TGTGCCACCAGTGATTCGGACTACGATGAGCAGTTCTTC | CATSDSDYDEQFF
TRBJ2-7 | TRBV4-3 | many | NA | TGCGCCAGCAGCCTCATCGTTGGCGGGTCCTACGAGCAGTACTTC | CASSLIVGGSYEQYF
TRBJ2-5 | TRBV5-1 | NA | TRBD2 | TGCGCCAGAAGCCCGGGACTAGGAACAGAGACCCAGTACTTC | CARSPGLGTETQYF
TRBJ2-3 | TRBV5-1 | many | TRBD1 | TGCGCCAGCAGCATGGAACAGGGGGCGGATACGCAGTATTTT | CASSMEQGADTQYF
TRBJ1-2 | TRBV7-2 | NA | NA | TGTGCCAGCAGGGGAGGCGGCCCATATGGCTACACCTTC | CASRGGGPYGYTF
TRBJ1-1 | TRBV20-1 | many | NA | TGCAGTGCTAGTAAACTGGGAATGAACACTGAAGCTTTCTTT | CSASKLGMNTEAFF
TRBJ2-7 | TRBV4-3 | NA | TRBD2 | TGCGCCAGCAGCCAACGAAGCGGGGCTAGCTCCTACGAGCAGTACTTC | CASSQRSGASSYEQYF
TRBJ1-1 | TRBV12-3/TRBV12-4 | few | NA | TGTGCCAGCAGTTCGTCGAAAGGGAGGGCTTTCTTT | CASSSSKGRAFF
TRBJ2-5 | TRBV7-3 | many | NA | TGTGCCAGCAGCCGAACCGGGACGGGCGTAGGAGAGACCCAGTACTTC | CASSRTGTGVGETQYF
TRBJ2-5 | TRBV7-9 | few | NA | TGTGCCAGCAGCTTAAGGACTGTTGAGACCCAGTACTTC | CASSLRTVETQYF
TRBJ2-4 | TRBV7-3 | few | NA | TGTGCCAGCAGCCGCCGGGTCACCCCCGTGGACGCCGGTTTAGCCAAAAACATTCAGTACTTC | CASSRRVTPVDAGLAKNIQYF
TRBJ2-2 | TRBV7-2 | few | TRBD1 | TGTGCCAGCAGCTCAAGACAGGGCCTCAGCACCGGGGAGCTGTTTTTT | CASSSRQGLSTGELFF
TRBJ2-1 | TRBV24-1 | once | NA | TGTGCCACCAGTGATCACGGTGACCAGTTCTTC | CATSDHGDQFF
TRBJ2-3 | TRBV29-1 | many | NA | TGCAGCGTTAACCTTGGTGCGTCTAGGGCAGATACGCAGTATTTT | CSVNLGASRADTQYF
TRBJ2-3 | TRBV5-1 | many | TRBD2 | TGCGCCAGCAGCTTGGCTTCGGGAGGGAGCACAGATACGCAGTATTTT | CASSLASGGSTDTQYF
TRBJ2-7 | TRBV5-1 | many | TRBD2 | TGCGCCAGCAGCTTGGTGGGACTTAGCGGGAGCAACGAGCAGTACTTC | CASSLVGLSGSNEQYF
TRBJ2-2 | TRBV12-3/TRBV12-4 | many | NA | TGTGCCAGCAGTGGGGGCAGGGCCACCGGGGAGCTGTTTTTT | CASSGGRATGELFF
TRBJ2-7 | TRBV11-2 | NA | TRBD2 | TGTGCCAGCAGCCCTAGATTCGGGACTAATTACGAGCAGTACTTC | CASSPRFGTNYEQYF
TRBJ2-5 | TRBV10-3 | NA | NA | TGTGCCATCAGTGAGTCGCAAGAGACCCAGTACTTC | CAISESQETQYF
TRBJ2-4 | TRBV18 | few | TRBD1 | TGTGCCAGCTCACCGTCGACAGGGTCTGCAAACATTCAGTACTTC | CASSPSTGSANIQYF
TRBJ2-2 | TRBV12-3/TRBV12-4 | few | NA | TGTGCCAGCAGTTTGGGGGTCACCACCGGGGAGCTGTTTTTT | CASSLGVTTGELFF
TRBJ2-1 | TRBV15 | many | TRBD2 | TGTGCCACCAGCCGGGGGGGAAGGGCGGGTGGCAACAATGAGCAGTTCTTC | CATSRGGRAGGNNEQFF
TRBJ2-2 | TRBV5-1 | NA | NA | TGCGCCAGCAGCTTAACCTCTTTCAGAACCGGGGAGCTGTTTTTT | CASSLTSFRTGELFF
TRBJ2-3 | TRBV20-1 | NA | NA | TGCAGTGCTCCGCTGTCGGGGGAAGCAGATACGCAGTATTTT | CSAPLSGEADTQYF
TRBJ1-1 | TRBV20-1 | NA | NA | TGCAGTGCAAAGCTCAGGGGACGAGCTTTCTTT | CSAKLRGRAFF
TRBJ2-1 | TRBV18 | NA | NA | TGTGCCAGCTCACCGGGAGATGGGGTCTCCTACAATGAGCAGTTCTTC | CASSPGDGVSYNEQFF